The 5 T cell receptor beta chains given below trace back to one sample, sequenced in a study of blood T cell repertoires in COVID-19. Sequencing was performed with immunoSEQ multiplex PCR; in TCRdb, only in-frame clones are kept and a portion is missing. The sample has more than 45,000 clones, over 75% seen once. The sequencing input was peripheral blood. The source is a man in his 70s with acute or convalescent COVID-19.

The V call is TRBV25-1, the J call TRBJ1-2; 8 nucleotides line up with TRBD1. The CDR3 contains 15 residues. V was clipped by 3 bases and J by 5 bases; unmatched bases: 8. The germline CDR1 and CDR2 sequences are MGHDK and SYGVNS. The CDR3: CASSDTGQGVYGYTF. DNA for the CDR3: TGTGCCAGCAGTGATACAGGACAGGGAGTTTATGGCTACACCTTC.

The chain has TRBV2 and TRBJ1-1; TRBD1 aligns across 7 bases. Germline CDR1 and CDR2: SNHLY and FYNNEI. The CDR3 contains 14 residues. The trim removed 5 bases at V and 1 base at J, leaving 4 bases unmatched. The CDR3 loop is CASSKQGPNTEAFF. Written as DNA, the CDR3 is TGTGCCAGCAGTAAACAGGGGCCGAACACTGAAGCTTTCTTT.

The chain couples TRBV18 to TRBJ1-4; TRBD1 matches 9 bases. The CDR3 covers 15 residues. Germline loops: CDR1 KGHSH, CDR2 LQKENI. V shed 2 bases, J shed 2 bases, and the junction held 0 bases outside the gene matches. In DNA, the CDR3 is TGTGCCAGCTCACCAGGGACAGGGACTAATGAAAAACTGTTTTTT. The encoded protein is CASSPGTGTNEKLFF.

This chain uses TRBV2 with TRBJ2-3; tentative D call: TRBD1 (6 bases). The CDR3 loop spans 14 amino acids. Germline V gene data show CDR1 as SNHLY and CDR2 as FYNNEI. Trimming cost V 6 bases and J 9 bases, with 19 bases left between them. The CDR3 region has the DNA TGTGCCAGCAGGGTGGTTAGATCGAGGGGGACGCAGTATTTT. This encodes CASRVVRSRGTQYF.

This clone came up a few times. The chain joins TRBV28 to TRBJ1-2, with a possible D match to TRBD1 (5 bases). The V end was cut by 5 bases, the J end by 0 bases, with 16 bases between. This CDR3 region has 16 residues. Germline V gene data show CDR1 as MDHEN and CDR2 as SYDVKM. The CDR3 DNA follows: TGTGCCAGCAGTCCCGGGGGGGGTATGACTAACTATGGCTACACCTTC. Its translation: CASSPGGGMTNYGYTF.